Presented here are 15 T cell receptor beta chains from one specimen sequenced in a study of cytomegalovirus exposure and HLA in healthy donors. PCR involved 60 Vbeta and 13 Jbeta primers. The method was immunoSEQ multiplex PCR; TCRdb's version includes in-frame clones alone and lacks a portion of them. The data contain 80,000 to 100,000 clones, 75% to 85% of them singletons. The sample was PBMCs. Receptors were obtained from a young man in good health and CMV-seropositive.

The chain uses TRBV19 and TRBJ1-4; no reliable D call. The V end lost 8 bases, the J end lost 7 bases, and 8 bases lay between the germline ends. This CDR3 is 11 amino acids long. Germline CDR1 reads LNHDA; CDR2 reads SQIVND (reference sequence). CDR3 amino acids: CASGLSEKLFF. In DNA, the CDR3 is TGTGCCAGTGGGCTTTCTGAAAAACTGTTTTTT.

This clone was observed a handful of times. This rearrangement joins TRBV2 to TRBJ1-1; 8 positions match TRBD1. The CDR3 loop spans 13 amino acids. Germline V gene lookup returns CDR1 SNHLY and CDR2 FYNNEI. The junction had 6 bases not matched to a gene; V was cut back by 11 bases and J by 1 base. CDR3 region: CAGRGQGNTEAFF. The CDR3 DNA is TGTGCCGGCCGAGGACAGGGGAACACTGAAGCTTTCTTT.

This clone was seen just once. J is TRBJ1-2 and V is TRBV5-4; TRBD1 is a possible D gene (6 bases). V lost 4 bases and J lost 3, with 16 bases in between. Per germline, CDR1 SGHNT and CDR2 YYREEE (reference sequence). The length of the CDR3 is 15 residues. The CDR3 here is CASSQRAGEDYGYTF. Here the CDR3 DNA reads TGTGCCAGCAGCCAACGGGCAGGGGAAGACTATGGCTACACCTTC.

The chain joins TRBV7-9 to TRBJ1-2; D call uncertain. Trimming took off 8 bases at V and 4 bases at J, with 17 bases between the two ends. The CDR3 spans 14 residues. Germline V gene sequence: CDR1 SEHNR, CDR2 FQNEAQ (reference sequence). CDR3 in amino acids: CASAPVGRRYGYTF. The CDR3 region has the DNA TGTGCCAGCGCCCCGGTAGGCAGGCGCTATGGCTACACCTTC.

The rearrangement links TRBV6-5 to TRBJ2-7; no reliable D call. There are 13 residues in the CDR3. V was shortened by 6 bases and J by 2 bases, with 11 bases between the two germline ends. From germline, CDR1 is MNHEY and CDR2 SVGAGI. This chain's CDR3 is CASSPRSTYEQYF. As DNA, the CDR3 is TGTGCCAGCAGCCCCAGGTCAACCTACGAGCAGTACTTC.

This clone was counted a few times. V usage is TRBV7-6 and J usage is TRBJ1-1, with D possibly matching TRBD1 (6 bases). From germline, CDR1 is SGHVS and CDR2 FNYEAQ. This CDR3 has 13 amino acids. V was shortened by 2 bases and J by 4 bases, with 8 bases between the two germline ends. The CDR3 sequence is CASSLSQGTEAFF. In DNA form, the CDR3 reads TGTGCCAGCAGCTTATCACAGGGCACTGAAGCTTTCTTT.

The rearrangement joins TRBV5-1 to TRBJ2-5; maybe TRBD1 (6 bases). Trimming pared 3 bases from V and 5 bases from J, leaving 8 bases between. The CDR3 contains 12 residues. Germline V gene sequence: CDR1 SGHRS, CDR2 YFSETQ. In DNA, the CDR3 is TGCGCCAGCAGCTCAGGGGCGGAGACCCAGTACTTC. It yields the protein CASSSGAETQYF. The variable domain in full, completed from reference TRBV5-1 and TRBJ2-5, reads KAGVTQTPRYLIKTRGQQVTLSCSPISGHRSVSWYQQTPGQGLQFLFEYFSETQRNKGNFPGRFSGRQFSNSRSEMNVSTLELGDSALYLCASSSGAETQYFGPGTRLLVL.

V is TRBV6-5 and J is TRBJ2-7, with D maybe TRBD1 (5 bases). There are 12 residues in the CDR3. Trimming removed 8 bases at V and 6 bases at J, with 14 bases between. Germline loops: CDR1 MNHEY, CDR2 SVGAGI. CDR3 bases: TGTGCCAGCTCCTGGTCAGGGCGCGAGCAGTACTTC. The encoded protein is CASSWSGREQYF.

This chain connects TRBV27 to TRBJ2-7; D is unclear. Deletions cut 2 bases from V and 13 bases from J, with 15 bases between. The germline V gene has CDR1 MNHEY and CDR2 SMNVEV (reference sequence). The CDR3 consists of 12 residues. CDR3 coding DNA: TGTGCCAGCAGTTTAGTCCAAATCCCCCCCTACTTC. This codes for CASSLVQIPPYF.

The gene calls are TRBV7-2 and TRBJ1-4, with a tentative D call TRBD1 (5 bases). CDR3 length: 15 residues. V lost 5 bases to trimming and J lost 3 bases, with 13 bases between them. CDR1 is SGHTA, CDR2 FQGNSA, per germline. CDR3 nucleotides: TGTGCCAGCAGCCAAAACAGGCCCCCTAATGAAAAACTGTTTTTT. Protein product: CASSQNRPPNEKLFF.

The chain links TRBV30 to TRBJ2-6; 9 nucleotides match TRBD1. This CDR3 region has 19 residues. The V gene's germline CDR1 is GTSNPN and CDR2 SVGIG (reference sequence). J gave up 2 bases and V 5 bases, and 16 bases lay outside the gene matches. The DNA of the CDR3 is TGTGCCTGGGCGGCCCCGCCGGGACAGGGCCCCCCTGGGGCCAACGTCCTGACTTTC. Protein sequence: CAWAAPPGQGPPGANVLTF.

V and J are TRBV6-1 and TRBJ1-4, with D hard to call. The CDR3 contains 15 residues. V lost 4 bases to trimming and J lost 1 base, with 10 bases between them. In germline, CDR1 is MNHNS, CDR2 SASEGT. The CDR3 loop is CASSGQTQTNEKLFF. Written as DNA, the CDR3 is TGTGCCAGCAGTGGGCAGACACAAACTAATGAAAAACTGTTTTTT.

This chain connects TRBV10-2 to TRBJ2-3, with a weak D call TRBD1 (6 bases). The CDR3 spans 17 residues. V lost 2 bases, J lost 5 bases, and 20 bases lay in between. Germline V lookup: CDR1 WSHSY, CDR2 SAAADI. CDR3 DNA sequence: TGCGCCAGCAGTGAGACAGGCAGGGGCAAAATGGAAGATACGCAGTATTTT. Protein: CASSETGRGKMEDTQYF.

V is TRBV9 and J is TRBJ2-3; the D is unclear. The ends were cut back, 4 bases at V and 2 bases at J, with 5 bases in the middle. The CDR3 spans 12 residues. Germline CDR1 SGDLS, CDR2 YYNGEE. CDR3 in DNA: TGTGCCAGCAGCCATTCCACAGATACGCAGTATTTT. It translates to CASSHSTDTQYF.

The CDR3 DNA is TGTGCCAGCTCCCCGCGGACACGAGACAGGAATGAGCAGTTCTTC. Its protein product is CASSPRTRDRNEQFF. The V gene is TRBV18, the J gene TRBJ2-1; D possibly corresponds to TRBD1 (6 bases). CDR3 length: 15 residues. Between the trimmed V and J ends, which lost 6 bases and 7 bases, there was a span of 19 bases. CDR1 is KGHSH, CDR2 LQKENI, per germline. Combining the CDR3 with reference TRBV18 and TRBJ2-1 gives the whole variable domain NAGVMQNPRHLVRRRGQEARLRCSPMKGHSHVYWYRQLPEEGLKFMVYLQKENIIDESGMPKERFSAEFPKEGPSILRIQQVVRGDSAAYFCASSPRTRDRNEQFFGPGTRLTVL.